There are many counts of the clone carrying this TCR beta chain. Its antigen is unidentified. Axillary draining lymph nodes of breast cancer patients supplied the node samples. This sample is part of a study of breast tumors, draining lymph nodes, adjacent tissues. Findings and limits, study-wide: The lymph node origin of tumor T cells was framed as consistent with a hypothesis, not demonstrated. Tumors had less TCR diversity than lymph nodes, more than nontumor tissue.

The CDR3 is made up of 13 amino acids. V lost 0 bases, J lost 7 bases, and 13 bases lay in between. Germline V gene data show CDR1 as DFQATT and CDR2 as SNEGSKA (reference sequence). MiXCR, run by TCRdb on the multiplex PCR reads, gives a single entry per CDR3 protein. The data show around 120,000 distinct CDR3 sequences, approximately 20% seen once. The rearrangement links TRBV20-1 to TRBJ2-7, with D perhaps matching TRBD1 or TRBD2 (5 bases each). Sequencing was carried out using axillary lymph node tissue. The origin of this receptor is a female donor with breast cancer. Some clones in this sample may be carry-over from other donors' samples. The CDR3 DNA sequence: TGCAGTGCTAGAGATCCTGGGACGGGGGAGCAGTACTTC. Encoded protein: CSARDPGTGEQYF.